Each of the 14 T cell receptor beta chains below was sequenced from the same sample in a study of PD-1 blockade in classical Hodgkin lymphoma. Measured with immunoSEQ multiplex PCR; TCRdb has only the in-frame clones, and not every one. Counted here are roughly 100,000 clones, around 80% occurring once; the ten biggest clones make up about a tenth. Time point denoted: cycle 4 day 1 (C4D1), after six to seven weeks of nivolumab. After autologous stem cell transplantation all patients relapsed, and prior brentuximab vedotin exposure differed between cohorts. Here the sequenced sample was peripheral blood mononuclear cells (PBMCs), taken before the fourth cycle of nivolumab. The receptors come from a human donor with classical Hodgkin lymphoma.

The CDR3 spells CASSLGLAGVLSSYNEQFF. The CDR3 DNA reads TGTGCCAGCAGCCTAGGACTAGCGGGGGTGCTAAGCTCCTACAATGAGCAGTTCTTC. The chain employs TRBV11-2 and TRBJ2-1, with 13 bases that match TRBD2. The CDR3 is made up of 19 amino acids. The V gene end was trimmed by 5 bases and the J gene end by 0 bases; junction bases not matched to a gene: 10. The germline V gene encodes CDR1 SGHAT and CDR2 FQNNGV. Looking up the rest from reference TRBV11-2 and TRBJ2-1 gives the full variable domain: EAGVAQSPRYKIIEKRQSVAFWCNPISGHATLYWYQQILGQGPKLLIQFQNNGVVDDSQLPKDRFSAERLKGVDSTLKIQPAKLEDSAVYLCASSLGLAGVLSSYNEQFFGPGTRLTVL.

The V gene is TRBV2, the J gene TRBJ1-2; D is undetermined. Germline CDR1 SNHLY, CDR2 FYNNEI. Trimming cost V 6 bases and J 8 bases, with 13 bases left between them. The CDR3 spans 12 residues. The CDR3 reads CASSMGLEGYTF. CDR3 DNA sequence: TGTGCCAGCAGCATGGGCCTCGAAGGCTACACCTTC.

This chain joins TRBV6-5 and TRBJ1-1, with D uncertain. V was cut by 0 bases and J by 0 bases, with 8 bases left in between. Germline V gene sequence: CDR1 MNHEY, CDR2 SVGAGI. The CDR3 is 15 amino acids. DNA of the CDR3: TGTGCCAGCAGTTACTCTCCATTCATGAACACTGAAGCTTTCTTT. This translates into CASSYSPFMNTEAFF.

The chain links TRBV19 to TRBJ1-2, with 7 bases aligning to TRBD1. Germline lookup yields CDR1 LNHDA and CDR2 SQIVND (reference sequence). The CDR3 is 14 residues long. V shed 7 bases, J shed 4 bases, and the junction held 9 bases outside the gene matches. CDR3 sequence reads: CASTPTGSFYGYTF. Here the CDR3 DNA reads TGTGCCAGTACCCCGACAGGGAGCTTCTATGGCTACACCTTC. Complete variable domain (other parts from reference TRBV19 and TRBJ1-2): DGGITQSPKYLFRKEGQNVTLSCEQNLNHDAMYWYRQDPGQGLRLIYYSQIVNDFQKGDIAEGYSVSREKKESFPLTVTSAQKNPTAFYLCASTPTGSFYGYTFGSGTRLTVV.

This chain connects TRBV2 to TRBJ2-3; 11 positions agree with TRBD2. V lost 4 bases, J lost 0 bases, and 0 bases stayed unmatched. The CDR3 loop spans 15 amino acids. The germline gives CDR1 SNHLY, CDR2 FYNNEI. The CDR3 DNA follows: TGTGCCAGCAGTGGGACTAGCGGGAGCACAGATACGCAGTATTTT. Amino acid sequence: CASSGTSGSTDTQYF. The variable domain in full, with the rest retrieved from reference TRBV2 and TRBJ2-3, is EPEVTQTPSHQVTQMGQEVILRCVPISNHLYFYWYRQILGQKVEFLVSFYNNEISEKSEIFDDQFSVERPDGSNFTLKIRSTKLEDSAMYFCASSGTSGSTDTQYFGPGTRLTVL.

V is TRBV19 and J is TRBJ1-1; D not resolved. V lost 7 bases and J 0 bases, leaving 15 bases between the germline ends. The CDR3 sequence is 15 residues long. The germline V gene encodes CDR1 LNHDA and CDR2 SQIVND (reference sequence). CDR3 DNA sequence: TGTGCCAGTACCGGGTGGGGAGGCCTGAACACTGAAGCTTTCTTT. It encodes CASTGWGGLNTEAFF.

V and J are TRBV6-5 and TRBJ1-2; D call uncertain. CDR3 size: 16 residues. V was shortened by 0 bases and J by 6 bases, with 17 bases between the two germline ends. Germline assignment: CDR1 MNHEY and CDR2 SVGAGI. CDR3 sequence reads: CASSYSTAKAANGYTF. The CDR3 coding sequence is TGTGCCAGCAGTTACTCGACGGCGAAAGCGGCTAATGGCTACACCTTC.

The rearrangement links TRBV28 to TRBJ1-1; 12 bases align to TRBD1. The germline V gene has CDR1 MDHEN and CDR2 SYDVKM. Trimming removed 3 bases from V and 7 bases from J; junction bases left unmatched: 15. The CDR3 covers 18 residues. This CDR3 reads CASSLGPGQGAPRVEAFF. Written as DNA, the CDR3 is TGTGCCAGCAGTTTGGGCCCGGGACAGGGGGCGCCAAGGGTTGAAGCTTTCTTT.

CDR3 bases: TGTGCCAGCTCACCAGACAGGGGGGGACGGCAAGAGACCCAGTACTTC. Its translation is CASSPDRGGRQETQYF. The chain is built from TRBV18 and TRBJ2-5; 9 nucleotides align to TRBD1. V lost 2 bases and J lost 2; bases outside the gene matches: 6. Germline CDR1 reads KGHSH; CDR2 reads LQKENI. The CDR3 totals 16 residues.

This clone occurred a few times. The chain is built from TRBV5-1 and TRBJ2-7, with 10 bases identical to TRBD1. The CDR3 consists of 16 residues. Germline assignment: CDR1 SGHRS and CDR2 YFSETQ. V lost 0 bases to trimming and J lost 2 bases; unmatched junction nucleotides: 5. The CDR3 spells CASSLEGTGVPYEQYF. CDR3 nucleotides: TGCGCCAGCAGCTTGGAGGGGACAGGGGTTCCCTACGAGCAGTACTTC.

The V gene is TRBV5-1, the J gene TRBJ2-5; 8 positions agree with TRBD1. J gave up 4 bases and V 0 bases, and 8 bases lay outside the gene matches. The CDR3 sequence is 16 residues long. Germline CDR1 SGHRS, CDR2 YFSETQ. As DNA, the CDR3 is TGCGCCAGCAGCTTGGAACATACAGGGGGAAGAGAGACCCAGTACTTC. It codes for CASSLEHTGGRETQYF.

The chain combines TRBV7-2 with TRBJ2-7, with 8 nucleotides matching TRBD2. The CDR3 is 15 amino acids. Germline CDR1 is SGHTA and CDR2 is FQGNSA. Losses at the gene ends were 4 bases for V and 3 bases for J; bases not matched to a gene: 8. The CDR3: CASSSGGRRYYEQYF. The CDR3 coding sequence is TGTGCCAGCAGCTCGGGGGGGCGACGCTACTACGAGCAGTACTTC.

As concerns this clone: The same CDR3 is also encoded by other DNA sequences in this sample. The rearrangement joins TRBV9 to TRBJ2-3; D remains ambiguous. In germline, CDR1 is SGDLS, CDR2 YYNGEE. The CDR3 consists of 13 residues. V was clipped by 0 bases and J by 1 base, with 3 bases between them. CDR3 DNA: TGTGCCAGCAGCGTAGGGGGCACAGATACGCAGTATTTT. It is translated as CASSVGGTDTQYF.

The chain recombines TRBV7-3 with TRBJ2-2; D call uncertain. The germline gives CDR1 SGHTA, CDR2 FQGTGA. The CDR3 totals 13 residues. V was shortened by 4 bases and J by 4 bases, with 7 bases between the two germline ends. Written as DNA, the CDR3 is TGTGCCAGCAGCTATTCCCTCACCGGGGAGCTGTTTTTT. This sequence encodes CASSYSLTGELFF.